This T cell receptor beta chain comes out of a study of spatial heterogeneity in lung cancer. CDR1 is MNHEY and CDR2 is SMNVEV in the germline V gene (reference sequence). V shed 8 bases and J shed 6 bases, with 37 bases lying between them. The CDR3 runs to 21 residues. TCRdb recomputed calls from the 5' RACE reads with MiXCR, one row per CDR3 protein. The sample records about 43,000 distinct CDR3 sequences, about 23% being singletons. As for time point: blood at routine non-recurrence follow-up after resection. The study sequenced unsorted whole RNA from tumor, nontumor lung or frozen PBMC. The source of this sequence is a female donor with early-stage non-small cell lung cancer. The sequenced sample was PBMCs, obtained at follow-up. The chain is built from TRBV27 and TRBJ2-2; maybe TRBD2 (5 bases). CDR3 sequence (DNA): TGTGCCAGCGGATCCCGGGATTATGAGGTTACTCCGCGAAAGGACGCCGGGGAGCTGTTTTTT. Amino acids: CASGSRDYEVTPRKDAGELFF.